Listed below are T cell receptor beta chains from one sample, sequenced in a study of blood T cell repertoires in COVID-19. This table comes from immunoSEQ multiplex PCR, and its TCRdb copy is limited to in-frame clones, with some not included. The table records approximately 290,000 clones, 90% of them present only once. The sequenced sample consisted of PBMCs or T cells enriched from blood (not recorded which). These receptors were collected from a woman aged 25-40 years who had recovered from COVID-19. The CDR3 runs from the conserved cysteine through the conserved F or W. A D gene is named only where the DNA matches it firmly. Rows give clone size only sometimes, using once, few, many, or a class for an expanded clone.

>TRBV19|TRBD1|.|TRBJ2-7
CATSGTALFQQYF
TGTGCCACCTCCGGGACAGCCCTGTTCCAGCAGTACTTC
>TRBV9|.|.|TRBJ2-3
CASSVAPGEGRDTQYF
TGTGCCAGCAGCGTAGCTCCGGGAGAAGGGCGAGATACGCAGTATTTT
>TRBV7-6|TRBD2|.|TRBJ2-1
CASSVRLAGGYNEQFF
TGTGCCAGCAGCGTTAGACTAGCGGGAGGGTACAATGAGCAGTTCTTC
>TRBV30|TRBD2|once|TRBJ2-7
CAWSVLAGIYEQYF
TGTGCCTGGAGTGTACTAGCGGGAATCTACGAGCAGTACTTC
>TRBV30|TRBD2|.|TRBJ2-2
CAWSVLSGRNTGELFF
TGTGCCTGGAGTGTACTTAGCGGGAGGAACACCGGGGAGCTGTTTTTT
>TRBV27|.|few|TRBJ2-7
CASSLTGFVPYEQYF
TGTGCCAGCAGTTTAACGGGGTTTGTGCCCTACGAGCAGTACTTC
>TRBV3-1/TRBV3-2|.|.|TRBJ2-1
CASSQLTAHNEQFF
TGTGCCAGCAGCCAATTGACTGCCCACAATGAGCAGTTCTTC
>TRBV30|TRBD1|few|TRBJ2-2
CARTQGEGGELFF
TGTGCCCGAACACAGGGGGAAGGCGGGGAGCTGTTTTTT
>TRBV5-4|.|once|TRBJ2-2
CASRAGAGTGELFF
TGTGCCAGCAGGGCGGGGGCGGGCACCGGGGAGCTGTTTTTT
>TRBV5-1|.|.|TRBJ2-5
CASSLEGRSTPQETQYF
TGCGCCAGCAGCTTGGAAGGCAGGTCGACACCCCAAGAGACCCAGTACTTC
>TRBV11-2|TRBD2|once|TRBJ2-5
CASSSRLAGYQETQYF
TGTGCCAGCAGCTCAAGACTAGCGGGTTACCAAGAGACCCAGTACTTC
>TRBV6-5|.|.|TRBJ2-3
CASSSQGLFLTDTQYF
TGTGCCAGCAGTTCTCAGGGGCTATTTCTCACAGATACGCAGTATTTT
>TRBV6-6|.|few|TRBJ1-2
CASRHSYQTANYGYTF
TGTGCCAGCAGACACTCTTATCAGACAGCTAACTATGGCTACACCTTC
>TRBV6-2/TRBV6-3|TRBD2|.|TRBJ2-3
CASSWVGRASEYTQYF
TGTGCCAGCAGTTGGGTGGGGAGGGCCTCTGAATATACGCAGTATTTT
>TRBV30|.|.|TRBJ1-1
CAWSLQGEAFF
TGTGCCTGGAGCCTCCAGGGTGAAGCTTTCTTT
>TRBV5-1|TRBD2|.|TRBJ2-7
CASSPRTSGNPPRLTEQYF
TGCGCCAGCAGCCCGAGGACTAGCGGGAATCCCCCCAGGTTGACCGAGCAGTACTTC
>TRBV6-2/TRBV6-3|.|.|TRBJ2-5
CASSSETRETQYF
TGTGCCAGCAGTTCGGAGACCCGGGAGACCCAGTACTTC
>TRBV29-1|.|.|TRBJ1-1
CSVVRRMNTEAFF
TGCAGCGTTGTGAGGCGGATGAACACTGAAGCTTTCTTT
>TRBV5-1|TRBD1|.|TRBJ1-4
CASGQGAPQGDEKLFF
TGCGCCAGCGGGCAGGGGGCCCCACAAGGGGACGAAAAACTGTTTTTT
>TRBV29-1|TRBD1|.|TRBJ2-2
CSVGDRSNTGELFF
TGCAGCGTTGGGGACAGGTCGAACACCGGGGAGCTGTTTTTT
>TRBV27|TRBD1|.|TRBJ2-5
CASSSGGQGERETQYF
TGTGCCAGCAGTTCGGGGGGACAGGGGGAGCGAGAGACCCAGTACTTC
>TRBV4-1|.|.|TRBJ1-6
CASSQEGRGFNSPLHF
TGCGCCAGCAGCCAAGAAGGCAGGGGCTTTAATTCACCCCTCCACTTT
>TRBV27|TRBD1|once|TRBJ2-6
CASSSGTGGAGANVLTF
TGTGCCAGCAGTTCCGGGACAGGGGGCGCTGGGGCCAACGTCCTGACTTTC
>TRBV11-2|TRBD2|.|TRBJ2-1
CASSSPTSGRPREQFF
TGTGCCAGCAGCTCACCCACTAGCGGGAGGCCTCGTGAGCAGTTCTTC
>TRBV28|.|.|TRBJ1-4
CASNRNNEKLFF
TGTGCCAGCAACAGAAATAATGAAAAACTGTTTTTT
>TRBV3-1/TRBV3-2|.|once|TRBJ1-6
CASSQTTGYSPLHF
TGTGCCAGCAGCCAAACAACAGGTTACTCACCCCTCCACTTT
>TRBV5-5|.|.|TRBJ2-3
CASSSRWDTSTDTQYF
TGTGCCAGCAGCTCCAGGTGGGACACCAGCACAGATACGCAGTATTTT
>TRBV11-3|TRBD2|.|TRBJ2-7
CASSLDLSGTGEQYF
TGTGCCAGCAGCTTAGATCTTAGCGGGACGGGGGAGCAGTACTTC
>TRBV27|.|.|TRBJ1-6
CASSLPGDASPLHF
TGTGCCAGCAGTTTACCAGGGGATGCTTCACCCCTCCACTTT
>TRBV5-1|.|.|TRBJ1-1
CASSAGEMNTEAFF
TGCGCCAGCAGCGCAGGGGAAATGAACACTGAAGCTTTCTTT
>TRBV10-1|TRBD1|.|TRBJ2-7
CASGHPGQGSYEQYF
TGCGCCAGCGGACATCCGGGACAGGGCTCCTACGAGCAGTACTTC
>TRBV6-2/TRBV6-3|TRBD1|once|TRBJ1-2
CASSYEGQGLNYGYTF
TGTGCCAGCAGTTACGAGGGACAGGGTCTAAACTATGGCTACACCTTC
>TRBV3-1/TRBV3-2|.|.|TRBJ2-5
CASSQGRVQETQYF
TGTGCCAGCAGCCAAGGGAGGGTCCAAGAGACCCAGTACTTC
>TRBV6-5|.|.|TRBJ2-3
CASSPAETQYF
TGTGCCAGCAGTCCCGCCGAGACGCAGTATTTT
>TRBV10-3|TRBD1|.|TRBJ2-3
CAIRTPGQGVPDTQYF
TGTGCCATCAGAACGCCGGGACAGGGGGTTCCAGATACGCAGTATTTT
>TRBV27|.|.|TRBJ2-1
CASGEQPMNEQFF
TGTGCCAGCGGTGAACAGCCGATGAATGAGCAGTTCTTC
>TRBV7-2|TRBD2|.|TRBJ2-3
CASSLDSGRALGTQYF
TGTGCCAGCAGCTTAGATAGCGGGAGGGCCCTTGGTACGCAGTATTTT
>TRBV15|.|.|TRBJ1-1
CATSRGGATEAFF
TGTGCCACCAGCAGAGGTGGGGCCACTGAAGCTTTCTTT
>TRBV18|.|.|TRBJ2-5
CASSPRQKETQYF
TGTGCCAGCTCACCACGGCAGAAAGAGACCCAGTACTTC
>TRBV18|.|.|TRBJ1-1
CASSPLTGMNTEAFF
TGTGCCAGCTCACCTTTAACAGGGATGAACACTGAAGCTTTCTTT
>TRBV6-5|TRBD1|.|TRBJ2-3
CASRTGGETDTQYF
TGTGCCAGCAGGACAGGGGGTGAGACAGATACGCAGTATTTT
>TRBV24-1|.|once|TRBJ2-3
CATSVPPTDTQYF
TGTGCCACCAGTGTTCCTCCCACAGATACGCAGTATTTT
>TRBV7-2|TRBD1|.|TRBJ1-1
CASSGGWGTASMNTEAFF
TGTGCCAGCAGCGGAGGATGGGGGACAGCGTCCATGAACACTGAAGCTTTCTTT
>TRBV27|TRBD2|once|TRBJ2-5
CASSPSLYGRGETQYF
TGTGCCAGCAGTCCCTCCCTATACGGGAGGGGGGAGACCCAGTACTTC
>TRBV7-3|TRBD2|.|TRBJ2-2
CASSSNIPGGYTGELFF
TGTGCCAGCAGCTCAAATATCCCGGGAGGATACACCGGGGAGCTGTTTTTT